This TCR beta chain was sequenced during a study of T cell changes during pregnancy in multiple sclerosis. Germline lookup yields CDR1 LNHDA and CDR2 SQIVND (reference sequence). The CDR3 has 12 residues. The V end was cut by 6 bases, the J end by 4 bases, with 9 bases between. Assay used: immunoSEQ multiplex PCR; TCRdb lists only in-frame clones, some missing. Of 30,000 to 35,000 clones listed, approximately 90% were seen once; the top ten hold almost 6.5%. The source is a female donor with multiple sclerosis, enrolled in a pregnancy study. This chain links TRBV19 with TRBJ1-2; a possible D gene is TRBD1 (5 bases). The source material was CD8+ T cells from peripheral blood mononuclear cells, sampled in the second trimester of pregnancy. The DNA of the CDR3 is TGTGCCAGTAGGGGGGGAGTCTATGGCTACACCTTC. Translated, it gives CASRGGVYGYTF.